This is a list of T cell receptor beta chains from one sample in a study of technical replicates of blood from several donors. Clones were read by immunoSEQ multiplex PCR, and TCRdb kept only the in-frame ones, dropping some. The table has about 12,000 clones, approximately 94% seen once. Sequencing was performed on PBMCs. All receptors come from a human donor in good health. The CDR3 runs from the conserved cysteine through the conserved F or W. The order of the fields is CDR3 length, clone size, V gene, D gene, J gene, CDR3 protein, CDR3 DNA. The D gene is left open where the match is weak. Some rows mark clone size as missing; the rest say once, few, many or name a class of expanded clone.

cdr3_length: 14; clone_size: .; v_call: TRBV7-9; d_call: .; j_call: TRBJ2-7; cdr3_aa: CASSLGRPIGEQYF; cdr3_nt: TGTGCCAGCAGCTTAGGTCGCCCCATCGGGGAGCAGTACTTC
cdr3_length: 16; clone_size: .; v_call: TRBV5-6; d_call: TRBD1; j_call: TRBJ2-7; cdr3_aa: CASSLDRTGSSYEQYF; cdr3_nt: TGTGCCAGCAGCTTGGACCGGACAGGGAGCTCCTACGAGCAGTACTTC
cdr3_length: 11; clone_size: .; v_call: TRBV19; d_call: .; j_call: TRBJ1-1; cdr3_aa: CASSFGTEAFF; cdr3_nt: TGTGCCAGTAGTTTCGGCACTGAAGCTTTCTTT
cdr3_length: 13; clone_size: .; v_call: TRBV29-1; d_call: TRBD2; j_call: TRBJ2-3; cdr3_aa: CSGEREKGDTQYF; cdr3_nt: TGCAGCGGCGAGCGGGAGAAAGGAGATACGCAGTATTTT
cdr3_length: 13; clone_size: .; v_call: TRBV10-3; d_call: .; j_call: TRBJ1-1; cdr3_aa: CAIASQSDTEAFF; cdr3_nt: TGTGCCATCGCTTCACAGTCGGACACTGAAGCTTTCTTT
cdr3_length: 15; clone_size: .; v_call: TRBV6-6; d_call: TRBD1; j_call: TRBJ1-3; cdr3_aa: CASSPRTGSGNTIYF; cdr3_nt: TGTGCCAGCAGTCCCCGGACAGGGTCTGGAAACACCATATATTTT
cdr3_length: 17; clone_size: .; v_call: TRBV25-1; d_call: .; j_call: TRBJ1-5; cdr3_aa: CASSGNLDSGANQPQHF; cdr3_nt: TGTGCCAGCAGCGGGAATTTGGACAGTGGAGCCAATCAGCCCCAGCATTTT
cdr3_length: 16; clone_size: .; v_call: TRBV2; d_call: TRBD1; j_call: TRBJ1-5; cdr3_aa: CASSGGTGDSNQPQHF; cdr3_nt: TGTGCCAGCAGTGGAGGGACAGGGGATAGCAATCAGCCCCAGCATTTT
cdr3_length: 14; clone_size: .; v_call: TRBV9; d_call: TRBD2; j_call: TRBJ2-1; cdr3_aa: CASSSGTSYNEQFF; cdr3_nt: TGTGCCAGCAGTAGCGGGACGTCCTACAATGAGCAGTTCTTC
cdr3_length: 14; clone_size: .; v_call: TRBV19; d_call: .; j_call: TRBJ2-2; cdr3_aa: CASSISGGQGVLFF; cdr3_nt: TGTGCCAGTAGTATAAGTGGAGGGCAGGGTGTGCTGTTTTTT
cdr3_length: 15; clone_size: .; v_call: TRBV10-2; d_call: TRBD2; j_call: TRBJ2-7; cdr3_aa: CASSDSSGSLYEQYF; cdr3_nt: TGCGCCAGCAGTGATAGTAGCGGGAGCCTCTACGAGCAGTACTTC
cdr3_length: 16; clone_size: .; v_call: TRBV5-4; d_call: .; j_call: TRBJ1-1; cdr3_aa: CASSLSRGRVNTEAFF; cdr3_nt: TGTGCCAGCAGCTTGAGTCGAGGCAGGGTGAACACTGAAGCTTTCTTT
cdr3_length: 15; clone_size: .; v_call: TRBV4-1; d_call: .; j_call: TRBJ2-1; cdr3_aa: CASSQEIRRDNEQFF; cdr3_nt: TGCGCCAGCAGCCAAGAAATCCGCAGGGACAATGAGCAGTTCTTC
cdr3_length: 13; clone_size: .; v_call: TRBV5-1; d_call: TRBD1; j_call: TRBJ1-1; cdr3_aa: CASSGQGDTEAFF; cdr3_nt: TGCGCCAGCAGCGGACAGGGGGACACTGAAGCTTTCTTT
cdr3_length: 15; clone_size: .; v_call: TRBV5-1; d_call: .; j_call: TRBJ2-5; cdr3_aa: CASSLVIGSIETQYF; cdr3_nt: TGCGCCAGCAGCTTGGTAATCGGGAGTATCGAGACCCAGTACTTC
cdr3_length: 15; clone_size: .; v_call: TRBV4-1; d_call: TRBD2; j_call: TRBJ2-5; cdr3_aa: CASSQAGGRGETQYF; cdr3_nt: TGCGCCAGCAGCCAGGCGGGCGGGAGGGGGGAGACCCAGTACTTC
cdr3_length: 15; clone_size: .; v_call: TRBV18; d_call: .; j_call: TRBJ1-1; cdr3_aa: CASSVSSDMNTEAFF; cdr3_nt: TGTGCCAGCTCAGTTTCAAGTGACATGAACACTGAAGCTTTCTTT
cdr3_length: 17; clone_size: .; v_call: TRBV29-1; d_call: TRBD1; j_call: TRBJ1-4; cdr3_aa: CSVRDRGRSATNEKLFF; cdr3_nt: TGCAGCGTTCGGGACAGGGGGCGATCGGCAACTAATGAAAAACTGTTTTTT
cdr3_length: 12; clone_size: .; v_call: TRBV5-1; d_call: .; j_call: TRBJ1-4; cdr3_aa: CASSPNNEKLFF; cdr3_nt: TGCGCCAGCAGCCCTAATAATGAAAAACTGTTTTTT
cdr3_length: 14; clone_size: .; v_call: TRBV10-3; d_call: .; j_call: TRBJ2-5; cdr3_aa: CAISEPGNSETQYF; cdr3_nt: TGTGCCATCAGTGAACCAGGGAACTCGGAGACCCAGTACTTC
cdr3_length: 15; clone_size: once; v_call: TRBV5-1; d_call: .; j_call: TRBJ2-3; cdr3_aa: CASSPGLTDADTQYF; cdr3_nt: TGCGCCAGCAGCCCCGGACTAACGGACGCAGATACGCAGTATTTT
cdr3_length: 13; clone_size: .; v_call: TRBV11-2; d_call: TRBD1; j_call: TRBJ1-1; cdr3_aa: CASSPGGQVEAFF; cdr3_nt: TGTGCCAGCAGCCCAGGGGGACAAGTTGAAGCTTTCTTT
cdr3_length: 15; clone_size: .; v_call: TRBV5-6; d_call: TRBD2; j_call: TRBJ2-1; cdr3_aa: CASSFSGRPYNEQFF; cdr3_nt: TGTGCCAGCAGCTTTAGCGGGAGACCCTACAATGAGCAGTTCTTC
cdr3_length: 12; clone_size: .; v_call: TRBV29-1; d_call: .; j_call: TRBJ1-4; cdr3_aa: CSVVDTTEKLFF; cdr3_nt: TGCAGCGTTGTGGACACTACCGAAAAACTGTTTTTT
cdr3_length: 15; clone_size: .; v_call: TRBV5-1; d_call: TRBD2; j_call: TRBJ2-3; cdr3_aa: CASSLALAGGDTQYF; cdr3_nt: TGCGCCAGCAGCTTGGCCTTAGCGGGAGGGGATACGCAGTATTTT
cdr3_length: 13; clone_size: .; v_call: TRBV7-9; d_call: .; j_call: TRBJ2-2; cdr3_aa: CASSSAGTGELFF; cdr3_nt: TGTGCCAGCAGCTCCGCAGGAACCGGGGAGCTGTTTTTT
cdr3_length: 17; clone_size: .; v_call: TRBV2; d_call: .; j_call: TRBJ2-2; cdr3_aa: CASSGRQGGWSTGELFF; cdr3_nt: TGTGCCAGCAGTGGGCGACAGGGAGGTTGGAGCACCGGGGAGCTGTTTTTT
cdr3_length: 15; clone_size: .; v_call: TRBV5-4; d_call: .; j_call: TRBJ2-7; cdr3_aa: CASSLSGDKIYEQYF; cdr3_nt: TGTGCCAGCAGCTTATCCGGGGACAAGATCTACGAGCAGTACTTC
cdr3_length: 14; clone_size: .; v_call: TRBV19; d_call: TRBD2; j_call: TRBJ2-7; cdr3_aa: CASSITSGSYEQYF; cdr3_nt: TGTGCCAGTAGTATAACTAGCGGATCCTACGAGCAGTACTTC
cdr3_length: 16; clone_size: .; v_call: TRBV25-1; d_call: .; j_call: TRBJ2-2; cdr3_aa: CASSEFGQTNTGELFF; cdr3_nt: TGTGCCAGCAGTGAATTTGGACAGACGAACACCGGGGAGCTGTTTTTT
cdr3_length: 16; clone_size: once; v_call: TRBV5-1; d_call: TRBD2; j_call: TRBJ2-3; cdr3_aa: CASSLQPGLAADTQYF; cdr3_nt: TGCGCCAGCAGCTTGCAACCGGGACTAGCGGCAGATACGCAGTATTTT
cdr3_length: 15; clone_size: .; v_call: TRBV5-1; d_call: .; j_call: TRBJ2-1; cdr3_aa: CASSLAIAVRDEQFF; cdr3_nt: TGCGCCAGCAGCTTGGCAATCGCGGTTCGAGATGAGCAGTTCTTC
cdr3_length: 15; clone_size: few; v_call: TRBV7-9; d_call: TRBD2; j_call: TRBJ2-7; cdr3_aa: CASSLVGGRANEQYF; cdr3_nt: TGTGCCAGCAGCTTAGTGGGGGGGAGGGCCAACGAGCAGTACTTC
cdr3_length: 15; clone_size: once; v_call: TRBV28; d_call: .; j_call: TRBJ1-2; cdr3_aa: CASSLGAGINYGYTF; cdr3_nt: TGTGCCAGCAGTCTTGGGGCAGGAATAAACTATGGCTACACCTTC
cdr3_length: 15; clone_size: .; v_call: TRBV7-9; d_call: TRBD2; j_call: TRBJ2-1; cdr3_aa: CASSPGTSGDNEQFF; cdr3_nt: TGTGCCAGCAGCCCCGGGACTAGCGGGGATAATGAGCAGTTCTTC
cdr3_length: 14; clone_size: .; v_call: TRBV9; d_call: TRBD2; j_call: TRBJ2-7; cdr3_aa: CASSVGLAGAEEYF; cdr3_nt: TGTGCCAGCAGCGTAGGGCTAGCGGGAGCAGAAGAGTACTTC
cdr3_length: 14; clone_size: .; v_call: TRBV6-1; d_call: .; j_call: TRBJ2-2; cdr3_aa: CASVVGQHTGELFF; cdr3_nt: TGTGCCAGCGTAGTAGGACAGCACACCGGGGAGCTGTTTTTT
cdr3_length: 13; clone_size: .; v_call: TRBV14; d_call: TRBD1; j_call: TRBJ2-4; cdr3_aa: CASSHGTANIQYF; cdr3_nt: TGTGCCAGCAGCCACGGGACAGCAAACATTCAGTACTTC